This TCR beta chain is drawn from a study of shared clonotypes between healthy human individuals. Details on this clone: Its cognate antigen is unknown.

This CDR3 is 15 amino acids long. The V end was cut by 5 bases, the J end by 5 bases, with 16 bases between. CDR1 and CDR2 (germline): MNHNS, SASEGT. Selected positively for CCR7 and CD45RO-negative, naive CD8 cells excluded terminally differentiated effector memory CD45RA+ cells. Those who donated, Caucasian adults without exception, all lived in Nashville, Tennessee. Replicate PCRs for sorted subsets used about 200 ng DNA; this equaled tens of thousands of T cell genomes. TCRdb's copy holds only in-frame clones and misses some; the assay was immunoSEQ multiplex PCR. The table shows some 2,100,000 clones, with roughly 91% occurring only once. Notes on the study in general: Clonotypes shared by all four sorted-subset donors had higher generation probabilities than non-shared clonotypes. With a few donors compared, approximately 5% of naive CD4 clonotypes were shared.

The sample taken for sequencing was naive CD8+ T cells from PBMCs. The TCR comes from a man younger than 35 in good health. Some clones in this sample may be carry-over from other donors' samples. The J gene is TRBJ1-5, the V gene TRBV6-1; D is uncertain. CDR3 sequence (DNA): TGTGCCAGCAGTTCTACCGAAGGACGGTATCAGCCCCAGCATTTT. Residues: CASSSTEGRYQPQHF.